This T cell receptor beta chain was obtained from a study of CD8 T cells in Susac syndrome. Broader study findings: TCR sequencing and HLA analysis covered a relatively small number of individuals.

The J segment lost 1 base and the V segment lost 9 bases, leaving 20 bases of the junction unmatched. CDR1 is SEHNR and CDR2 is FQNEAQ in the germline V gene (reference sequence). CDR3 length equals 19 residues. The patients serving as multiple sclerosis controls were treatment-naive. They had stable or active relapsing-remitting disease and fulfilled revised McDonald criteria. Negative isolation yielded CD8+ and CD4+ T cells; FACS enriched TEMRA cells. Random hexamers served to reverse transcribe roughly 0.45 to 1 ug RNA. Amplification of TCR beta CDR3 spanned 54 Vbeta and 13 Jbeta via immunoSEQ multiplex PCR. TCRdb reprocessed the immunoSEQ multiplex PCR reads via MiXCR and lists one record per CDR3 protein. The sample yields approximately 120,000 distinct CDR3 sequences, around nine tenths seen once. Remarks on this clonotype: The antigen is not known.

The sequenced sample was CD8+ T cells from PBMCs. J is TRBJ2-2 and V is TRBV7-9; 7 nucleotides align to TRBD2. This receptor was identified in a human donor with multiple sclerosis. CDR3 sequence (DNA): TGTGCCAGTATGCAAATTTCTAGCGGCTCTAGCTTGAACACCGGGGAGCTGTTTTTT. Translation gives CASMQISSGSSLNTGELFF.